This entry features one T cell receptor (beta chain) sequence. Sample-barcoded 5' priming and a J-beta primer mix drove a second PCR of roughly 7 to 11 cycles. TCRdb called the 5' RACE reads again in MiXCR, with one record for every CDR3 protein. The data hold 550,000 to 650,000 distinct CDR3 sequences, with 27% observed a single time. The sample comes from a study of blood T cells in healthy people across ages. V shed 3 bases, J shed 5 bases, and the junction held 6 bases outside the gene matches. Per the germline V gene, CDR1 is SQVTM and CDR2 is ANQGSEA. This CDR3 has 13 residues. This sample was also put to use in a study of T cells of mothers and their children.

Sequencing was carried out using blood. This clonotype originated in a boy aged 2-9 years in good health. The rearrangement links TRBV29-1 to TRBJ2-5; 7 bases fit TRBD2. CDR3 DNA: TGCAGCGTTGAGGTCTTGCGGGGGGAGACCCAGTACTTC. Its protein product is CSVEVLRGETQYF.